This TCR beta chain was captured in a study of early T cells in non-severe SARS-CoV-2 infection. The study's findings and limits: VDJdb matching favored anti-spike CD8 responses, missing private and CD4 specificities.

After removal of 5 bases from V and 7 bases from J, the junction contained 13 bases not matched to a gene. The CDR3 length is 16 residues. The germline gives CDR1 LGHDT, CDR2 YNNKEL (reference sequence). This clonotype was recorded a few times. Its target is unknown. TCRdb reprocessed the 5' RACE reads with MiXCR, giving one entry per CDR3 protein. The sample has 81,000 or so distinct CDR3 sequences, approximately 12% seen once; the top ten hold around 3.5%. This chain joins TRBV3-1 and TRBJ2-7, with 11 nucleotides matching TRBD2. The origin of this receptor is an adult who was a healthcare worker with PCR-confirmed SARS-CoV-2 infection or an uninfected control (not recorded which). Sequencing input: whole blood. The CDR3 spells CASSAPLAGESLEQYF. The CDR3 DNA sequence: TGTGCCAGCAGCGCCCCACTAGCGGGAGAATCGCTGGAGCAGTACTTC.